A single sample is the source of the 3 T cell receptor beta chains below, sequenced in a study of kidney transplant recipient with SARS-CoV-2 infection. One entry per CDR3 protein results from TCRdb running MiXCR on the reads. The sample includes some 220,000 distinct CDR3 sequences, 25% to 30% of them seen just once. Material: a blood sample, obtained at baseline and between days 110 and 120 from a kidney transplant recipient. Receptor source: a male patient aged 30 to 39 who had COVID-19 and was a kidney transplant recipient. Some T cells may be graft donor cells.

In the case of this clonotype: This may be a read error, as it is one base from a much larger clone. The chain combines TRBV5-1 with TRBJ1-6; D is perhaps TRBD1 (5 bases). The CDR3 runs 14 residues. Germline V CDR1 and CDR2: SGHRS, YFSETQ. CDR3 loop: CASNLPAGDSPLHF. In DNA, the CDR3 is TGCGCCAGCAACTTGCCAGCGGGGGATTCACCCCTCCACTTT. Complete variable domain (other parts from reference TRBV5-1 and TRBJ1-6): KAGVTQTPRYLIKTRGQQVTLSCSPISGHRSVSWYQQTPGQGLQFLFEYFSETQRNKGNFPGRFSGRQFSNSRSEMNVSTLELGDSALYLCASNLPAGDSPLHFGNGTRLTVT.

This clonotype was observed a single time. A much larger clone differs by one base, so this may be a read error. The CDR3: CSAKDVLFRRTYGYTF. The CDR3 DNA reads as TGCAGTGCTAAAGATGTGCTGTTTCGAAGGACCTATGGCTACACCTTC. The chain recombines TRBV20-1 with TRBJ1-2, with D unclear. Germline assignment: CDR1 DFQATT and CDR2 SNEGSKA (reference sequence). This CDR3 is built from 16 residues. Trimming cost V 4 bases and J 4 bases, with 22 bases left between them.

This rearrangement joins TRBV30 to TRBJ2-5; 7 positions agree with TRBD1. V shed 7 bases and J 1 base; nucleotides not matched to a gene: 6. The CDR3 is made up of 13 amino acids. Germline values: CDR1 GTSNPN, CDR2 SVGIG (reference sequence). The CDR3 DNA reads as TGTGCCTTAAAACAGGGGACCCAAGAGACCCAGTACTTC. It translates to CALKQGTQETQYF.